This TCR beta chain was retrieved from a study of blood T cell repertoires in COVID-19. Study overall: Samples came from the United States, Italy and Spain, spanning acute and convalescent COVID-19.

CDR3 length equals 15 residues. The V and J ends lost 3 bases and 3 bases, in that order; junction bases with no gene match: 3. Germline V gives CDR1 SGDLS, CDR2 YYNGEE. The authors' processing: The assay estimated nucleated cells by amplifying reference gene primers. Assay: immunoSEQ multiplex PCR; the TCRdb copy retains only in-frame clones and omits some. V and J calls and clone size come straight from that table; D and trimming were deduced from the DNA. Of around 200,000 clones in the sample, around 90% are singletons; the top ten hold approximately 6.7%. Sequenced: peripheral blood. This clonotype originated in a man in his forties or fifties with acute or convalescent COVID-19. The J gene is TRBJ2-5, the V gene TRBV9, with 12 bases identical to TRBD2. The CDR3 protein is CASSASGGAKETQYF. CDR3 in DNA: TGTGCCAGCAGCGCTAGCGGGGGGGCCAAAGAGACCCAGTACTTC.